The 19 T cell receptor beta chains reported below all come from one sample, sequenced in a study of blood T cells in healthy people across ages. PCR was performed a second time for about 6 to 12 cycles using a sample-barcoded 5' primer and a J-beta primer mix. Using its own MiXCR run on the 5' RACE reads, TCRdb lists one record per CDR3 protein. The table records roughly 1.4 million distinct CDR3 sequences, around 55% of them present only once. Sequencing input: blood. These receptors were taken from a man aged 18 to 30 in good health.

For the CDR3, the DNA is TGTGCCAGCAGCTCAAAACAGGGATCAGAGACCCAGTACTTC. Protein product: CASSSKQGSETQYF. The chain uses TRBV13 and TRBJ2-5; TRBD1 might be the D (6 bases). Trimming took off 4 bases at V and 4 bases at J, with 13 bases between the two ends. This CDR3 region has 14 residues. Germline-derived CDR1 and CDR2 are PRHDT and FYEKMQ (reference sequence).

The chain links TRBV28 to TRBJ2-7; 8 nucleotides agree with TRBD1. Trimming at V came to 7 bases and at J to 6 bases, leaving 17 bases not matched to a gene. Germline values: CDR1 MDHEN, CDR2 SYDVKM. The CDR3 totals 16 residues. The CDR3 DNA reads as TGTGCCAGCAAAATGGGACAGGCAATTGGGGCCCGCGAGCAGTACTTC. Translated: CASKMGQAIGAREQYF.

The chain employs TRBV11-2 and TRBJ2-5; D not resolved. Germline V gives CDR1 SGHAT, CDR2 FQNNGV. This CDR3 has 13 amino acids. Trimming shortened V by 1 base and J by 3 bases, and 6 bases separated the two germline ends. This CDR3 is CASSLVWEETQYF. DNA of the CDR3: TGTGCCAGCAGCTTAGTCTGGGAAGAGACCCAGTACTTC. Combining the CDR3 with reference TRBV11-2 and TRBJ2-5 gives the whole variable domain EAGVAQSPRYKIIEKRQSVAFWCNPISGHATLYWYQQILGQGPKLLIQFQNNGVVDDSQLPKDRFSAERLKGVDSTLKIQPAKLEDSAVYLCASSLVWEETQYFGPGTRLLVL.

There are a few counts of this clonotype. The chain joins TRBV28 to TRBJ2-6, with D possibly being TRBD1 or TRBD2 (5 bases each). V shed 5 bases and J shed 0 bases, with 17 bases lying between them. Germline V CDR1 and CDR2: MDHEN, SYDVKM. The CDR3 contains 18 residues. This chain's CDR3 is CASSRLGRRLSGANVLTF. As DNA, the CDR3 is TGTGCCAGCAGTCGACTGGGACGTAGACTCTCTGGGGCCAACGTCCTGACTTTC.

This clonotype appeared a few times. This sequence joins TRBV20-1 and TRBJ2-3; possibly TRBD1 or TRBD2 for D (5 bases each). The germline V and J ends were trimmed by 3 bases and 7 bases, with 17 bases remaining between them. This CDR3 region has 14 residues. The germline CDR1 and CDR2 sequences are DFQATT and SNEGSKA (reference sequence). In DNA form, the CDR3 reads TGCAGTGCTAGCGACCGGGACCCCCGATATACGCAGTATTTT. This translates into CSASDRDPRYTQYF.

As to this clonotype: Being one base from a much bigger clone, this may be a read error. The genes are TRBV7-2 and TRBJ2-5; D not certain. CDR3 length: 14 residues. CDR1 SGHTA and CDR2 FQGNSA come from the germline V gene. The germline V and J ends were trimmed by 7 bases and 2 bases, with 14 bases remaining between them. CDR3 in amino acids: CASNVGSPQETQYF. The DNA of the CDR3 is TGTGCCAGCAATGTCGGGTCCCCACAAGAGACCCAGTACTTC.

On this clonotype: The germline gene is not matched at one end of the junction; a read error may be the cause. The rearrangement links TRBV24-1 to TRBJ2-1; D is possibly TRBD2 (6 bases). This CDR3 has 14 residues. The germline gives CDR1 KGHDR, CDR2 SFDVKD. The CDR3 coding sequence is TGTGCCACCAGTGATTTGGGGGGGTACAATGGGCAGTTCTTC. As protein: CATSDLGGYNGQFF.

V gene TRBV20-1 combines with J gene TRBJ1-1; tentative D call: TRBD1 (5 bases). From germline, CDR1 is DFQATT and CDR2 SNEGSKA (reference sequence). The CDR3 length is 11 residues. V was cut by 2 bases and J by 12 bases, with 13 bases left in between. The CDR3 loop reads CSARPRRAPFF. The CDR3 nucleotides read TGCAGTGCTAGACCCCGCAGGGCTCCTTTCTTT.

V and J are TRBV20-1 and TRBJ2-5, with 14 positions matching TRBD2. Per germline, CDR1 DFQATT and CDR2 SNEGSKA (reference sequence). V was pared by 4 bases and J by 5 bases, with 3 bases of the junction left unmatched. CDR3 length: 14 residues. The chain's CDR3 is CSAKGLAGVETQYF. The CDR3, as DNA: TGCAGTGCTAAGGGACTAGCGGGGGTGGAGACCCAGTACTTC.

Only one count was recorded for this clonotype. The chain employs TRBV12-3 or TRBV12-4 and TRBJ2-5; D possibly corresponds to TRBD1 (5 bases). V was clipped by 5 bases and J by 11 bases, with 18 bases between them. The CDR3 runs 13 residues. CDR3 sequence: CASSVDQGSEQYF. The CDR3 nucleotides read TGTGCCAGCAGTGTAGATCAGGGTAGTGAGCAGTACTTC.

Of note for this clonotype: At one boundary the junction diverges from the germline segment, which might be a read error. V is TRBV2 and J is TRBJ1-2; no definite D call. CDR3 length equals 11 residues. CDR1 is SNHLY, CDR2 FYNNEI, per germline. The CDR3 here is CAGSDREGYTF. CDR3 DNA: TGTGCCGGCAGTGACCGCGAGGGCTACACCTTC.

Turning to this clonotype: Mismatch with germline at one junction end may stem from a read error. The chain has TRBV5-1 and TRBJ2-1, with D possibly matching TRBD1 (5 bases). Germline CDR1 reads SGHRS; CDR2 reads YFSETQ. CDR3 length: 13 residues. The CDR3 region is CTSSDDSYNEQFF. CDR3 coding DNA: TGCACCAGCAGCGACGACAGCTACAATGAGCAGTTCTTC.

The rearrangement uses TRBV4-1 and TRBJ2-7, with D possibly TRBD2 on 6 matching bases. The CDR3 consists of 15 residues. The V gene lost 0 bases and the J gene lost 0 bases, with 9 bases spanning the gap. CDR1 MGHRA and CDR2 YSYEKL come from the germline V gene. The CDR3 sequence is CASSQEGGHSYEQYF. The DNA for the CDR3 is TGCGCCAGCAGCCAAGAGGGGGGTCACTCCTACGAGCAGTACTTC.

This clonotype was seen more than once but under ten times. The chain recombines TRBV29-1 with TRBJ2-7; D is perhaps TRBD1 (5 bases). V shed 7 bases and J shed 1 base, with 17 bases lying between them. The CDR3 is made up of 14 amino acids. The germline V gene encodes CDR1 SQVTM and CDR2 ANQGSEA. Here the CDR3 DNA reads TGCAGCGCCGGCGAAAGGGGCTCATCCTACGAGCAGTACTTC. Translation gives CSAGERGSSYEQYF.

The J gene is TRBJ2-1, the V gene TRBV20-1; a possible D gene is TRBD2 (7 bases). The ends were cut back, 0 bases at V and 8 bases at J, with 14 bases in the middle. CDR1 and CDR2 from the germline V gene are DFQATT and SNEGSKA (reference sequence). The CDR3 runs to 14 residues. In DNA form, the CDR3 reads TGCAGTGCTAGAGAGGGGGGGGGGCCATATGAGCAGTTCTTC. Residues: CSAREGGGPYEQFF.

Remarks on this clonotype: Germline is not matched at one junction end, which may reflect a read error. V and J are TRBV10-3 and TRBJ2-3; 12 nucleotides match TRBD2. The germline CDR1 and CDR2 sequences are ENHRY and SYGVKD. The CDR3 has 16 amino acids. The CDR3 loop is CAISKRLAGDTDTQYF. In nucleotides, the CDR3 is TGTGCCATCAGTAAAAGACTAGCGGGAGACACAGATACACAGTATTTT.

V is TRBV5-6 and J is TRBJ2-5, with 7 bases matching TRBD2. The J call is in doubt because the DNA end fits TRBJ2-7 better. This CDR3 region has 15 residues. Germline CDR1 and CDR2: SGHDT and YYEEEE. In nucleotides, the CDR3 is TGTGCCAGCAGCTTGTGGGCGGGAGTATTTTACGAGCAGTACTTC. This encodes CASSLWAGVFYEQYF.

The rearrangement links TRBV10-1 to TRBJ2-1; no reliable D call. CDR3 size: 13 residues. The germline CDR1 and CDR2 sequences are WNHNN and SYGVQD (reference sequence). The germline V and J ends were trimmed by 7 bases and 8 bases, with 15 bases remaining between them. DNA of the CDR3: TGCGCCAGCACCCGAGTACGAAACGATGAGCAGTTCTTC. Amino acids: CASTRVRNDEQFF.

The chain employs TRBV27 and TRBJ2-3; 10 bases are a match to TRBD2. V shed 7 bases, J shed 2 bases, and the junction held 3 bases outside the gene matches. CDR3 size: 14 residues. The germline gives CDR1 MNHEY, CDR2 SMNVEV (reference sequence). The CDR3 loop is CASTLAGATDTQYF. The DNA for the CDR3 is TGTGCCAGCACCCTAGCGGGGGCCACAGATACGCAGTATTTT.